The next 10 T cell receptor beta chains were all read from a single sample in a study of blood T cell repertoires in COVID-19. Assay: immunoSEQ multiplex PCR; the TCRdb copy retains only in-frame clones and omits some. In the table there are approximately 300,000 clones, 70% to 90% of which are singletons. Input material: PBMCs or T cells enriched from blood (not recorded which). These receptors were taken from a woman aged 25 to 39 who had recovered from COVID-19.

This clone has only one observation. The chain links TRBV10-1 to TRBJ2-2, with 8 nucleotides matching TRBD2. The CDR3 runs to 17 residues. The trim removed 0 bases at V and 3 bases at J, leaving 6 bases unmatched. Germline lookup yields CDR1 WNHNN and CDR2 SYGVQD (reference sequence). The CDR3 DNA sequence: TGCGCCAGCAGTGAGTCGGCGGGAGGTGGGGACACCGGGGAGCTGTTTTTT. Encoded protein: CASSESAGGGDTGELFF.

The CDR3 protein is CASSPPHRAYGYTF. The CDR3 coding sequence is TGTGCCAGCAGCCCCCCCCACAGGGCCTATGGCTACACCTTC. The chain links TRBV28 to TRBJ1-2; D perhaps matches TRBD1 (6 bases). Germline-derived CDR1 and CDR2 are MDHEN and SYDVKM. The CDR3 covers 14 residues. Trimming cost V 6 bases and J 4 bases, with 15 bases left between them.

This rearrangement joins TRBV27 to TRBJ1-5, with D tentatively TRBD1 (6 bases). V gave up 5 bases and J gave up 0 bases, with 26 bases separating them. CDR3 length equals 20 residues. Germline V lookup: CDR1 MNHEY, CDR2 SMNVEV (reference sequence). The CDR3 sequence: CASSRQGGKTGWGSNQPQHF. The CDR3 region has the DNA TGTGCCAGCAGTCGCCAAGGGGGAAAAACCGGTTGGGGTAGCAATCAGCCCCAGCATTTT.

V and J are TRBV28 and TRBJ1-2; D is undetermined. Between the trimmed V and J ends, which lost 5 bases and 4 bases, there was a span of 14 bases. The CDR3 length is 14 residues. Germline lookup yields CDR1 MDHEN and CDR2 SYDVKM. The CDR3 sequence: CASSPLTRSYGYTF. The CDR3 coding sequence is TGTGCCAGCAGTCCCTTGACAAGGTCCTATGGCTACACCTTC.

The V call is TRBV5-1, the J call TRBJ2-7, with D maybe TRBD2 (5 bases). V was trimmed by 0 bases and J by 3 bases, leaving 7 bases between them. The CDR3 runs to 13 residues. From germline, CDR1 is SGHRS and CDR2 YFSETQ. The CDR3 region has the DNA TGCGCCAGCAGCTTGGGAGGGATCTACGAGCAGTACTTC. Encoded protein: CASSLGGIYEQYF.

The chain uses TRBV28 and TRBJ1-5; unclear D gene. V was trimmed by 3 bases and J by 4 bases, leaving 10 bases between them. CDR3 length equals 14 residues. Germline V gene lookup returns CDR1 MDHEN and CDR2 SYDVKM. DNA for the CDR3: TGTGCCAGCAGTTTTCTCCTAGAAAATCAGCCCCAGCATTTT. This gives the protein CASSFLLENQPQHF.

The V and J genes are TRBV2 and TRBJ2-7; D not resolved. Trimming removed 10 bases from V and 1 base from J, with 11 bases in between. The CDR3 is 12 residues long. CDR1 and CDR2 from the germline V gene are SNHLY and FYNNEI. The CDR3: CATKADSYEQYF. CDR3 in DNA: TGTGCCACAAAGGCGGATTCCTACGAGCAGTACTTC.

The V gene is TRBV28, the J gene TRBJ2-7; 7 nucleotides line up with TRBD1. Germline CDR1 is MDHEN and CDR2 is SYDVKM. V lost 6 bases and J lost 4; bases outside the gene matches: 15. The CDR3 is 16 amino acids. The CDR3 loop is CASRIAGGIVSYEQYF. The CDR3 nucleotides read TGTGCCAGCAGAATAGCAGGGGGTATAGTGAGTTACGAGCAGTACTTC.

The chain joins TRBV1 to TRBJ2-3; TRBD2 was called by the table and not checked on the DNA. TRBV1 is a documented pseudogene. The CDR3 spans 19 residues. This CDR3 reads CTSSQEQTRGVFSTDTQYF. DNA of the CDR3: TGCACCAGCAGCCAGGAACAAACGCGGGGGGTTTTTAGCACAGATACGCAGTATTTT.

Only one count was recorded for this clone. The rearrangement joins TRBV7-9 to TRBJ2-7; unclear D gene. There are 12 residues in the CDR3. Between the trimmed V and J ends, which lost 7 bases and 5 bases, there was a span of 12 bases. Germline loops: CDR1 SEHNR, CDR2 FQNEAQ (reference sequence). CDR3 region: CASTLARDEQYF. The CDR3, as DNA: TGTGCCAGCACCCTGGCCCGGGACGAGCAGTACTTC.